This TCR beta chain was identified in a study of blood T cell repertoires in COVID-19. Germline V lookup: CDR1 SNHLY, CDR2 FYNNEI. Unmatched junction bases numbered 5, after V lost 4 bases and J lost 7 bases. The CDR3 covers 13 residues. Sequenced by immunoSEQ multiplex PCR; TCRdb stores in-frame clones only, minus some. This table has roughly 120,000 clones, around 78% appearing once. The clonotype was recovered from a man aged 25 to 40 with acute or convalescent COVID-19. The chain joins TRBV2 to TRBJ2-3; TRBD2 matches at 7 bases. Sequencing was performed on peripheral blood. The CDR3: CASSGSSGNTQYF. The CDR3 DNA follows: TGTGCCAGCAGTGGCTCTAGCGGCAATACGCAGTATTTT.